These T cell receptor beta chains were read from a single sample in a study of T cell repertoires in cytomegalovirus infection. In TCRdb, the reads were re-called with MiXCR into one record per CDR3 protein. The sample has 200,000 to 300,000 distinct CDR3 sequences; around 9% are singletons. Input material: PBMCs. All receptors come from a human donor in good health (CMV status not recorded). Some clones in this sample may be carry-over from other donors' samples. The CDR3 runs from the conserved cysteine through the conserved F or W. Each record gives: clone size, D gene, J gene, V gene, CDR3 DNA, CDR3 protein. D genes are given only for firm matches. Not all rows give a size; the values are once, few, many and, for expanded clones, a class.

size: many; D: -; J: TRBJ1-2; V: TRBV7-8; DNA: TGTGCCAGCAGCTTAGCGCGGGGGCCAGGTGGCTACACCTTC; CDR3: CASSLARGPGGYTF
size: many; D: -; J: TRBJ1-1; V: TRBV6-2/TRBV6-3; DNA: TGTGCCAGCAGTTACCCGGGGCACCCTGAAGCTTTCTTT; CDR3: CASSYPGHPEAFF
size: -; D: TRBD2; J: TRBJ2-2; V: TRBV7-2; DNA: TGTGCCAGCAGCAAACTAGCGGCTGGACAGAGCGGGGAGCTGTTTTTT; CDR3: CASSKLAAGQSGELFF
size: few; D: -; J: TRBJ2-2; V: TRBV6-5; DNA: TGTGCCAGCAGTTGGCGGAGCGGGGAGCTGTTTTTT; CDR3: CASSWRSGELFF
size: -; D: TRBD1; J: TRBJ2-1; V: TRBV7-9; DNA: TGTGCCAGCAGTAAAGACAGGGCCAGCCACAATGAGCAGTTCTTC; CDR3: CASSKDRASHNEQFF
size: -; D: -; J: TRBJ2-1; V: TRBV20-1; DNA: TGCAGTGCTAGAACACGCGGGGATAGATACAATGAGCAGTTCTTC; CDR3: CSARTRGDRYNEQFF
size: many; D: -; J: TRBJ2-7; V: TRBV7-2; DNA: TGTGCCAGCAGCTTCGGGTGGCCCAGCGAGCAGTACTTC; CDR3: CASSFGWPSEQYF
size: many; D: TRBD1; J: TRBJ2-7; V: TRBV7-9; DNA: TGTGCCAGCTCCACTCTCTCGGGACAGGGCCACGAGCAGTACTTC; CDR3: CASSTLSGQGHEQYF
size: many; D: -; J: TRBJ1-1; V: TRBV7-2; DNA: TGTGCCAGCAGCTTAATCCCAGGGGTGAACACTGAAGCTTTCTTT; CDR3: CASSLIPGVNTEAFF
size: few; D: TRBD2; J: TRBJ2-6; V: TRBV28; DNA: TGTGCCAGCTCCCTCGGGGGGTTTGGGGCCAACGTCCTGACTTTC; CDR3: CASSLGGFGANVLTF
size: many; D: -; J: TRBJ2-1; V: TRBV25-1; DNA: TGTGCCAGCAGTCCACATGGTGACTACAATGAGCAGTTCTTC; CDR3: CASSPHGDYNEQFF
size: few; D: -; J: TRBJ1-5; V: TRBV18; DNA: TGTGCCAGCTCACTAGGACAGACAGTCAATCAGCCCCAGCATTTT; CDR3: CASSLGQTVNQPQHF
size: many; D: -; J: TRBJ2-1; V: TRBV6-2/TRBV6-3; DNA: TGTGCCAGCAGCGAGCCTACTAGAACCCATGAGCAGTTCTTC; CDR3: CASSEPTRTHEQFF
size: many; D: -; J: TRBJ1-2; V: TRBV12-3/TRBV12-4; DNA: TGTGCCAGCACCTCGCCCATAAGGGAGGGTGGCTACACCTTC; CDR3: CASTSPIREGGYTF
size: many; D: -; J: TRBJ2-1; V: TRBV7-2; DNA: TGTGCCAGCAGTACCGACAGGGTGGCTAGCGGGCTCCCCGAGCAGTTCTTC; CDR3: CASSTDRVASGLPEQFF
size: many; D: TRBD2; J: TRBJ2-5; V: TRBV7-2; DNA: TGTGCCAGCAGCTTTAGCGGGAGGGTCCAAGAGACCCAGTACTTC; CDR3: CASSFSGRVQETQYF
size: many; D: -; J: TRBJ1-4; V: TRBV29-1; DNA: TGCAGCGTCGACCTGGGAGGACAGCATGAAAAACTGTTTTTT; CDR3: CSVDLGGQHEKLFF
size: many; D: -; J: TRBJ2-2; V: TRBV19; DNA: TGTGCCAGTAATCCTAGACGGAACACCGGGGAGCTGTTTTTT; CDR3: CASNPRRNTGELFF
size: many; D: -; J: TRBJ1-1; V: TRBV7-6; DNA: TGTGCCAGCAGCTTAGGGCCGGGGTTTATGACTGAAGCTTTCTTT; CDR3: CASSLGPGFMTEAFF
size: many; D: TRBD1; J: TRBJ1-1; V: TRBV7-6; DNA: TGTGCCAGCAGCTCGAGGCAGGGGGTAAGATCGGGCACTGAAGCTTTCTTT; CDR3: CASSSRQGVRSGTEAFF
size: -; D: TRBD2; J: TRBJ2-2; V: TRBV20-1; DNA: TGCAGTGCCCCCCGTGGGGGGGAGAACACCGGGGAGCTGTTTTTT; CDR3: CSAPRGGENTGELFF
size: few; D: TRBD2; J: TRBJ2-7; V: TRBV7-2; DNA: TGTGCCAGCAGAACTAGCGGGGGACTTTCCTACGAGCAGTACTTC; CDR3: CASRTSGGLSYEQYF